These 27 T cell receptor beta chains were all obtained from the same sample, sequenced in a study of post-analysis software for immune sequencing data. Antigens for these TCRs are unknown. Included in the TCR beta cDNA libraries were unique molecular identifiers. Using its own MiXCR run on the PCR reads, TCRdb lists one record per CDR3 protein. The sample lists over 700,000 distinct CDR3 sequences; 25% to 30% were seen once. General study results and limits: Controls had lower frequencies than patients of five or six TRBV segments, which included TRBV5-6, TRBV5-1 and TRBV20-1.

Source material: blood. Receptor source: a girl under 18 with multiple sclerosis.

This clonotype showed up just a few times. V is TRBV6-5 and J is TRBJ2-1, with D unresolved. CDR1 and CDR2 (germline): MNHEY, SVGAGI. The CDR3 runs to 14 residues. Trimming took off 0 bases at V and 6 bases at J, with 9 bases between the two ends. CDR3 bases: TGTGCCAGCAGTTACTCGCCAGCAGCCAATGAGCAGTTCTTC. Protein: CASSYSPAANEQFF.

This clonotype showed up just a few times. The V and J genes are TRBV12-3 or TRBV12-4 and TRBJ2-7; no clear D. Trimming shortened V by 3 bases and J by 2 bases, and 11 bases separated the two germline ends. This CDR3 contains 14 residues. This chain's CDR3 is CASSFRDAAYEQYF. Written as DNA, the CDR3 is TGTGCCAGCAGTTTTCGTGATGCGGCCTACGAGCAGTACTTC.

This clonotype showed up just a few times. The chain links TRBV5-1 to TRBJ2-1, with 11 bases fitting TRBD1. Germline loops: CDR1 SGHRS, CDR2 YFSETQ. The V gene end was trimmed by 2 bases and the J gene end by 0 bases; junction bases not matched to a gene: 10. The length of the CDR3 is 19 residues. The CDR3 region has the DNA TGCGCCAGCAGCTTTCGGGGGACAGGGGGGTTTAGCTCCTACAATGAGCAGTTCTTC. It yields the protein CASSFRGTGGFSSYNEQFF. Using reference TRBV5-1 and TRBJ2-1 for the parts outside the CDR3, the full variable domain is KAGVTQTPRYLIKTRGQQVTLSCSPISGHRSVSWYQQTPGQGLQFLFEYFSETQRNKGNFPGRFSGRQFSNSRSEMNVSTLELGDSALYLCASSFRGTGGFSSYNEQFFGPGTRLTVL.

This rearrangement joins TRBV5-1 to TRBJ2-7; no reliable D call. V lost 2 bases and J lost 0, with 9 bases in between. CDR1 and CDR2 from the germline V gene are SGHRS and YFSETQ. The CDR3 contains 14 residues. The CDR3 here is CASSFEGSSYEQYF. CDR3 in DNA: TGCGCCAGCAGCTTCGAAGGCAGCTCCTACGAGCAGTACTTC. Full variable domain (missing parts from reference TRBV5-1 and TRBJ2-7): KAGVTQTPRYLIKTRGQQVTLSCSPISGHRSVSWYQQTPGQGLQFLFEYFSETQRNKGNFPGRFSGRQFSNSRSEMNVSTLELGDSALYLCASSFEGSSYEQYFGPGTRLTVT.

V usage is TRBV7-9 and J usage is TRBJ1-6; TRBD1 agrees at 8 bases. Germline trimming cut 5 bases from V and 8 bases from J; bases unmatched to any gene: 2. This CDR3 is 13 amino acids long. Germline assignment: CDR1 SEHNR and CDR2 FQNEAQ (reference sequence). CDR3 sequence (DNA): TGTGCCAGCAGCGAGACAGGGGATTCACCCCTCCACTTT. It encodes CASSETGDSPLHF.

The chain couples TRBV7-9 to TRBJ1-2; 9 bases align to TRBD1. V lost 6 bases, J lost 4 bases, and 9 bases stayed unmatched. Germline V gene data show CDR1 as SEHNR and CDR2 as FQNEAQ (reference sequence). The CDR3 is 15 amino acids. In nucleotides, the CDR3 is TGTGCCAGCAGTTTGGGGGACAGGGAGACCTATGGCTACACCTTC. Its protein is CASSLGDRETYGYTF.

In this sample, this clonotype turned up once. The chain couples TRBV7-2 to TRBJ2-5, with D tentatively TRBD1 (6 bases). The germline CDR1 and CDR2 sequences are SGHTA and FQGNSA. With 5 bases removed from V and 11 bases from J, the gap between germline ends came to 24 bases. The CDR3 totals 15 residues. CDR3 in DNA: TGTGCCAGCAGCCGAGACGGGACAAAAGGGGCCAAGCAGTACTTC. Translation gives CASSRDGTKGAKQYF.

This clonotype was detected only a few times. The chain joins TRBV28 to TRBJ2-7; D might be TRBD2 (7 bases). Germline V CDR1 and CDR2: MDHEN, SYDVKM. Trimming took off 7 bases at V and 6 bases at J, with 22 bases between the two ends. The CDR3 consists of 15 residues. DNA of the CDR3: TGTGCCAGCATTCGGGGGAGGGGGTCCAGGGGCGAGCAGTACTTC. This translates into CASIRGRGSRGEQYF.

This clonotype has only a few counts. The chain carries TRBV20-1 and TRBJ2-5; D is ambiguous. The V end was cut by 4 bases, the J end by 1 base, with 13 bases between. The CDR3 is 14 residues long. CDR1 DFQATT and CDR2 SNEGSKA come from the germline V gene (reference sequence). CDR3 region: CSATPPLGQETQYF. The DNA of the CDR3 is TGCAGTGCTACCCCGCCTTTGGGCCAAGAGACCCAGTACTTC.

The V call is TRBV10-3, the J call TRBJ2-3; 7 bases are a match to TRBD2. V trimming: 4 bases; J trimming: 1 base; junction bases outside the gene matches: 2. The CDR3 runs to 14 residues. Germline lookup yields CDR1 ENHRY and CDR2 SYGVKD. CDR3 DNA: TGTGCCATCAGTGTAGGGAGGGGCACAGATACGCAGTATTTT. The encoded protein is CAISVGRGTDTQYF.

V usage is TRBV24-1 and J usage is TRBJ2-7; TRBD1 is a possible D gene (5 bases). The CDR3 sequence is 11 residues long. Germline V gene sequence: CDR1 KGHDR, CDR2 SFDVKD. With 8 bases removed from V and 12 bases from J, the gap between germline ends came to 16 bases. CDR3 amino acids: CATTLRQGLYF. The CDR3 bases are TGTGCCACCACGCTCCGGCAGGGATTGTACTTC.

V is TRBV7-9 and J is TRBJ1-5; D is uncertain. V was shortened by 1 base and J by 10 bases, with 11 bases between the two germline ends. CDR1 SEHNR and CDR2 FQNEAQ come from the germline V gene (reference sequence). The CDR3 sequence is 13 residues long. The CDR3 protein is CASSLGGIQPQHF. CDR3 coding DNA: TGTGCCAGCAGCTTAGGTGGGATCCAACCCCAGCATTTT.

This chain links TRBV7-2 with TRBJ2-5; D might be TRBD1 or TRBD2, each matching 7 bases. The J call may be in error: the DNA end matches TRBJ2-7 better. The V gene's germline CDR1 is SGHTA and CDR2 FQGNSA. The CDR3 loop spans 15 amino acids. The CDR3 DNA reads TGTGCCAGCAGCTACTACAGGGGAGGGAACTACGAGCAGTACTTC. Translating it yields CASSYYRGGNYEQYF.

This clonotype was recorded at least ten times. The rearrangement links TRBV20-1 to TRBJ2-5; 10 nucleotides align to TRBD2. J was trimmed by 5 bases and V by 0 bases; bases with no gene match: 9. The CDR3 runs to 16 residues. Per germline, CDR1 DFQATT and CDR2 SNEGSKA (reference sequence). The CDR3 DNA sequence: TGCAGTGCTAGAGATGCGGCTAGCGGGGGCTTGGAGACCCAGTACTTC. Translated, it gives CSARDAASGGLETQYF.

This clonotype was seen a handful of times. The rearrangement joins TRBV7-9 to TRBJ2-1; D is undetermined. Trimming pared 2 bases from V and 8 bases from J, leaving 10 bases between. CDR1 SEHNR and CDR2 FQNEAQ come from the germline V gene (reference sequence). This CDR3 has 13 residues. CDR3 residues: CASSLNSRDEQFF. CDR3 nucleotides: TGTGCCAGCAGCTTAAACTCCCGAGATGAGCAGTTCTTC.

In this sample, this clonotype turned up many times. J is TRBJ2-7 and V is TRBV28; TRBD1 matches 8 bases. The CDR3 covers 15 residues. The V gene end was trimmed by 4 bases and the J gene end by 1 base; junction bases not matched to a gene: 6. CDR1 is MDHEN and CDR2 is SYDVKM in the germline V gene. CDR3 in amino acids: CASSSRTGRSYEQYF. The CDR3 DNA reads TGTGCCAGCAGTTCGAGGACAGGGCGGTCCTACGAGCAGTACTTC.

The chain couples TRBV28 to TRBJ1-4; 8 bases are shared with TRBD1. Germline trimming cut 6 bases from V and 8 bases from J; bases unmatched to any gene: 8. Germline CDR1 MDHEN, CDR2 SYDVKM. The CDR3 is made up of 14 amino acids. Here the CDR3 DNA reads TGTGCCAGCAGCCCGGGACAGGTCTGGGAAAAACTGTTTTTT. This encodes CASSPGQVWEKLFF.

The chain uses TRBV10-3 and TRBJ1-6, with 8 bases lining up with TRBD1. Germline V gene lookup returns CDR1 ENHRY and CDR2 SYGVKD. V shed 8 bases and J 5 bases; nucleotides not matched to a gene: 2. The length of the CDR3 is 13 residues. The CDR3, as DNA: TGTGCCATCGGGACAGGAGATAATTCACCCCTCCACTTT. Encoded protein: CAIGTGDNSPLHF.

This clonotype has just a few counts. The rearrangement uses TRBV6-5 and TRBJ1-1; D remains unclear. CDR1 MNHEY and CDR2 SVGAGI come from the germline V gene. Trimming shortened V by 0 bases and J by 1 base, and 12 bases separated the two germline ends. The CDR3 totals 16 residues. The CDR3 DNA reads as TGTGCCAGCAGTTACTCTCCTCGTCGACAGAACACTGAAGCTTTCTTT. Protein: CASSYSPRRQNTEAFF.

The genes are TRBV5-1 and TRBJ2-6, with 9 bases identical to TRBD1. Trimming cost V 1 base and J 2 bases; bases outside gene matches: 4. The germline V gene encodes CDR1 SGHRS and CDR2 YFSETQ. This CDR3 is 17 amino acids long. CDR3 coding DNA: TGCGCCAGCAGCTTGCACAGGGGGCTAGCTGGGGCCAACGTCCTGACTTTC. Translation: CASSLHRGLAGANVLTF.

The rearrangement joins TRBV7-2 to TRBJ1-3, with a weak D call TRBD1 (6 bases). The CDR3 spans 18 residues. V lost 3 bases to trimming and J lost 0 bases, with 18 bases between them. Per germline, CDR1 SGHTA and CDR2 FQGNSA. The CDR3 protein is CASSFGLRGANSGNTIYF. The CDR3 bases are TGTGCCAGCAGCTTTGGGTTGAGGGGGGCGAACTCTGGAAACACCATATATTTT.

The chain combines TRBV20-1 with TRBJ1-5; D remains unclear. CDR1 is DFQATT and CDR2 is SNEGSKA in the germline V gene (reference sequence). CDR3 length equals 14 residues. The ends were cut back, 5 bases at V and 4 bases at J, with 15 bases in the middle. The CDR3 sequence: CSAHSLTANQPQHF. Written as DNA, the CDR3 is TGCAGTGCTCATTCTCTAACAGCGAATCAGCCCCAGCATTTT.

Note on this clonotype: One end of the junction is discordant with germline, which a read error may explain. The V gene is TRBV29-1, the J gene TRBJ2-3; 7 nucleotides line up with TRBD1. From germline, CDR1 is SQVTM and CDR2 ANQGSEA. This CDR3 region has 12 residues. DNA of the CDR3: TGCAGCGTCGAAGAGGCGACAGGGACGCAGTATTTT. It is translated as CSVEEATGTQYF.

This clonotype was picked up one time. CDR3 in amino acids: CASSLTSGRAHLYNEQFF. CDR3 sequence (DNA): TGTGCCAGCAGTTTAACTAGCGGGAGGGCCCACCTCTACAATGAGCAGTTCTTC. The chain couples TRBV27 to TRBJ2-1; 13 bases are a match to TRBD2. The CDR3 runs 18 residues. V dropped 2 bases and J dropped 3; count of bases not matched to a gene: 7. The germline CDR1 and CDR2 sequences are MNHEY and SMNVEV (reference sequence).

The chain employs TRBV5-1 and TRBJ2-1; 16 bases agree with TRBD2. Germline-derived CDR1 and CDR2 are SGHRS and YFSETQ. The CDR3 has 18 residues. J was trimmed by 6 bases and V by 4 bases; bases with no gene match: 10. CDR3 coding DNA: TGCGCCAGCAGCGTGGGACTAGCGGGGGGGATGGTATTCAATGAGCAGTTCTTC. It yields the protein CASSVGLAGGMVFNEQFF. Supplemented by reference TRBV5-1 and TRBJ2-1, the full variable domain reads KAGVTQTPRYLIKTRGQQVTLSCSPISGHRSVSWYQQTPGQGLQFLFEYFSETQRNKGNFPGRFSGRQFSNSRSEMNVSTLELGDSALYLCASSVGLAGGMVFNEQFFGPGTRLTVL.

This clonotype appeared a few times. CDR3 region: CATRRGFDNEQFF. In DNA form, the CDR3 reads TGTGCCACCAGAAGGGGGTTTGACAATGAGCAGTTCTTC. The chain couples TRBV15 to TRBJ2-1; possible D gene TRBD1, 6 bases. The CDR3 is 13 residues long. From germline, CDR1 is LNHNV and CDR2 YYDKDF (reference sequence). V was cut by 6 bases and J by 5 bases, with 11 bases left in between.

The CDR3 here is CSAIGQPYEQYF. CDR3 DNA: TGCAGTGCTATCGGACAGCCCTACGAGCAGTACTTC. The V and J genes are TRBV20-1 and TRBJ2-7; a possible D gene is TRBD1 (6 bases). V gave up 4 bases and J gave up 2 bases, with 9 bases separating them. This CDR3 has 12 amino acids. The germline V gene has CDR1 DFQATT and CDR2 SNEGSKA (reference sequence).